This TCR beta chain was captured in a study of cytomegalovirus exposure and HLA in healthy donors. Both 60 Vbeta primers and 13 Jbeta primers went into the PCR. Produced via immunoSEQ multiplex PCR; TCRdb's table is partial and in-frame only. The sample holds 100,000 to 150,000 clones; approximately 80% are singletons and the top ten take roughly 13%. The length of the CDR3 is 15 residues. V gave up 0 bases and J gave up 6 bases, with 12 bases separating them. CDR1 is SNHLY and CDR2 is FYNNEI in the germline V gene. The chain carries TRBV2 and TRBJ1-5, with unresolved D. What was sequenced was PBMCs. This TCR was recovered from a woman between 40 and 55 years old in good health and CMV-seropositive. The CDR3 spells CASSEAKQNGQPQHF. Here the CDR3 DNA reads TGTGCCAGCAGTGAAGCAAAACAAAATGGTCAGCCCCAGCATTTT. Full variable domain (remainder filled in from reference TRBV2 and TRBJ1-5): EPEVTQTPSHQVTQMGQEVILRCVPISNHLYFYWYRQILGQKVEFLVSFYNNEISEKSEIFDDQFSVERPDGSNFTLKIRSTKLEDSAMYFCASSEAKQNGQPQHFGDGTRLSIL.